Shown below are 19 T cell receptor beta chains from a single sample sequenced in a study of T-cell memory formation after mild COVID-19. MiXCR, run by TCRdb on the 5' RACE reads, gives a single entry per CDR3 protein. The table records 120,000 to 150,000 distinct CDR3 sequences, about 6% of them present only once. Sequenced: PBMCs or a T cell subset sorted from them (not recorded which). Receptors were obtained from an adult woman who had mild COVID-19 (a few samples of this study predate the infection). Cell type and time point are not known.

The genes are TRBV7-6 and TRBJ1-5; 10 nucleotides line up with TRBD1. The CDR3 consists of 20 residues. From germline, CDR1 is SGHVS and CDR2 FNYEAQ. J was trimmed by 2 bases and V by 5 bases; bases with no gene match: 18. CDR3 nucleotides: TGTGCCAGCAGCCTCACCCCCGGGCTATCCGGGACAGGGGGCAATCAGCCCCAGCATTTT. Translating gives CASSLTPGLSGTGGNQPQHF.

This clonotype was seen at least ten times. The chain carries TRBV6-5 and TRBJ2-7, with TRBD2 matching 11 bases. There are 14 residues in the CDR3. CDR1 and CDR2 (germline): MNHEY, SVGAGI. The J segment lost 3 bases and the V segment lost 2 bases, leaving 0 bases of the junction unmatched. The CDR3, as DNA: TGTGCCAGCAGTTACCTAGCGGGAGGCTACGAGCAGTACTTC. This codes for CASSYLAGGYEQYF.

J is TRBJ1-2 and V is TRBV3-1; unclear D gene. The CDR3 length is 14 residues. V lost 3 bases to trimming and J lost 10 bases, with 18 bases between them. In germline, CDR1 is LGHDT, CDR2 YNNKEL (reference sequence). The CDR3 DNA follows: TGTGCCAGCAGCCACCTGACACGGACGGGTATCTACACCTTC. It translates to CASSHLTRTGIYTF.

This rearrangement joins TRBV19 to TRBJ2-5, with 11 bases that match TRBD2. Losses at the gene ends were 4 bases for V and 4 bases for J; bases not matched to a gene: 2. The CDR3 has 14 amino acids. Looked up from germline, CDR1 is LNHDA and CDR2 is SQIVND (reference sequence). The CDR3 here is CASSRLAGRETQYF. CDR3 nucleotides: TGTGCCAGTAGTAGACTAGCGGGAAGAGAGACCCAGTACTTC.

This clonotype turned up a few times. The chain recombines TRBV15 with TRBJ2-7; 9 nucleotides line up with TRBD2. The J segment lost 2 bases and the V segment lost 6 bases, leaving 2 bases of the junction unmatched. CDR1 and CDR2 (germline): LNHNV, YYDKDF (reference sequence). CDR3 length: 13 amino acids. The CDR3 region is CATRRGGTYEQYF. The CDR3 coding sequence is TGTGCCACCAGGCGGGGGGGAACCTACGAGCAGTACTTC.

The chain has TRBV12-3 or TRBV12-4 and TRBJ1-1, with D unclear. The CDR3 spans 11 residues. V was clipped by 2 bases and J by 9 bases, with 7 bases between them. CDR3 nucleotides: TGTGCCAGCAGTTTAAGAGGCCAAGCTTTCTTT. It encodes CASSLRGQAFF.

This clonotype occurred many times. The chain is built from TRBV7-3 and TRBJ2-3; D is ambiguous. CDR3 size: 14 residues. The V end lost 5 bases, the J end lost 0 bases, and 9 bases lay between the germline ends. Per the germline V gene, CDR1 is SGHTA and CDR2 is FQGTGA. The CDR3 DNA reads as TGTGCCAGCAGCCCTGGACGTAGCACAGATACGCAGTATTTT. Amino acid sequence: CASSPGRSTDTQYF.

This clonotype showed up many times. The chain couples TRBV7-2 to TRBJ2-5; weak D call: TRBD1 (5 bases). The CDR3 is 16 residues long. CDR1 is SGHTA, CDR2 FQGNSA, per germline. Trimming pared 5 bases from V and 4 bases from J, leaving 20 bases between. The CDR3 region is CASSPSLQGARETQYF. The CDR3 nucleotides are TGTGCCAGCAGCCCATCCCTACAAGGGGCGAGAGAGACCCAGTACTTC.

This clonotype was observed at least ten times. The rearrangement uses TRBV9 and TRBJ2-4; no clear D gene. V was shortened by 4 bases and J by 0 bases, with 8 bases between the two germline ends. Germline V gene lookup returns CDR1 SGDLS and CDR2 YYNGEE. This CDR3 has 14 residues. The CDR3 sequence is CASSRTLAKNIQYF. The DNA for the CDR3 is TGTGCCAGCAGCAGAACTCTAGCCAAAAACATTCAGTACTTC.

The gene calls are TRBV20-1 and TRBJ2-2, with a weak D call TRBD1 (5 bases). Trimming cost V 3 bases and J 6 bases, with 11 bases left between them. The CDR3 has 13 residues. Germline CDR1 reads DFQATT; CDR2 reads SNEGSKA (reference sequence). The CDR3 spells CSASQGLSGELFF. The CDR3 DNA reads TGCAGTGCTAGTCAGGGTCTCTCCGGGGAGCTGTTTTTT.

This clonotype has ten or more counts. V and J are TRBV5-1 and TRBJ2-7, with D perhaps matching TRBD1 (6 bases). This CDR3 comprises 15 residues. V gave up 3 bases and J gave up 2 bases, with 15 bases separating them. Germline CDR1 reads SGHRS; CDR2 reads YFSETQ. The CDR3 is CASSSGVVGTYEQYF. The DNA for the CDR3 is TGCGCCAGCAGCTCAGGGGTGGTGGGAACCTACGAGCAGTACTTC.

This clonotype has a handful of counts. The chain couples TRBV18 to TRBJ2-3; D is ambiguous. The CDR3 covers 13 residues. Looked up from germline, CDR1 is KGHSH and CDR2 is LQKENI. V lost 3 bases to trimming and J lost 4 bases, with 8 bases between them. CDR3 in amino acids: CASSPLGADTQYF. CDR3 in DNA: TGTGCCAGCTCACCCTTGGGTGCAGATACGCAGTATTTT.

This sequence joins TRBV27 and TRBJ2-6; perhaps D is TRBD1 or TRBD2 (6 bases each). Germline values: CDR1 MNHEY, CDR2 SMNVEV (reference sequence). V lost 4 bases, J lost 1 base, and 20 bases lay in between. The CDR3 extends over 19 amino acids. The CDR3 bases are TGTGCCAGCAGTTCCCCTACGGGGGCAGGGTCATCTGGGGCCAACGTCCTGACTTTC. This encodes CASSSPTGAGSSGANVLTF.

This clonotype was observed at least ten times. V gene TRBV6-2 or TRBV6-3 combines with J gene TRBJ1-1; D is uncertain. The V and J ends lost 6 bases and 4 bases respectively, with 15 bases between them. Germline CDR1 is MNHEY and CDR2 is SVGEGT. This CDR3 region has 14 residues. The CDR3 DNA sequence: TGTGCCAGCAGCGACCCGGGGTGGAGCACTGAAGCTTTCTTT. It translates to CASSDPGWSTEAFF.

This clonotype was picked up many times. J is TRBJ1-2 and V is TRBV6-5; D ambiguous. This CDR3 contains 15 residues. The V gene lost 5 bases and the J gene lost 4 bases, with 17 bases spanning the gap. Germline CDR1 reads MNHEY; CDR2 reads SVGAGI. In nucleotides, the CDR3 is TGTGCCAGCAGTCCCCGCAGCGGGGTAGGCTATGGCTACACCTTC. This encodes CASSPRSGVGYGYTF.

This clonotype has at least ten counts. J is TRBJ2-7 and V is TRBV6-5; 8 nucleotides line up with TRBD1. The V and J ends lost 4 bases and 7 bases, in that order; junction bases with no gene match: 12. CDR1 is MNHEY, CDR2 SVGAGI, per germline. This CDR3 spans 15 amino acids. CDR3 amino acids: CASSSPGQALWEQYF. In nucleotides, the CDR3 is TGTGCCAGCAGTTCGCCGGGACAGGCCCTTTGGGAGCAGTACTTC.

This clonotype was seen ten or more times. CDR3 protein: CASSVVGGWNTEAFF. CDR3 nucleotide sequence: TGTGCCAGCAGCGTAGTTGGCGGATGGAACACTGAAGCTTTCTTT. This chain connects TRBV9 to TRBJ1-1; D gene uncertain. CDR3 size: 15 residues. Trimming took off 0 bases at V and 1 base at J, with 10 bases between the two ends. Germline V lookup: CDR1 SGDLS, CDR2 YYNGEE.

This clonotype was detected many times. The chain employs TRBV6-1 and TRBJ1-5, with unresolved D. Germline assignment: CDR1 MNHNS and CDR2 SASEGT. The V gene lost 4 bases and the J gene lost 7 bases, with 17 bases spanning the gap. The CDR3 consists of 15 residues. The CDR3, as DNA: TGTGCCAGCAGTGGTGGCGGAGGGTTTACACAGCCCCAGCATTTT. Translating it yields CASSGGGGFTQPQHF.

CDR3 in amino acids: CASSDLGSDTQYF. The CDR3 nucleotides read TGTGCCAGCAGTGATTTAGGGTCAGATACGCAGTATTTT. The chain employs TRBV2 and TRBJ2-3; D ambiguous. Germline CDR1 is SNHLY and CDR2 is FYNNEI. CDR3 length: 13 amino acids. V lost 3 bases, J lost 4 bases, and 8 bases lay in between.